This TCR beta chain is drawn from a study of blood T cell repertoires in COVID-19. Study-wide context: Sample material is recorded as cDNA or gDNA derived from T cells, B-cell-depleted T cells, or PBMCs.

Here immunoSEQ multiplex PCR was the method, and the copy in TCRdb shows in-frame clones only, minus some. The table has 150,000 to 200,000 clones, roughly 90% seen once. A Seattle source enrolled patients during active infection and followed them longitudinally. Deletions cut 2 bases from V and 9 bases from J, with 11 bases between. The germline V gene encodes CDR1 MNHEY and CDR2 SMNVEV (reference sequence). There are 13 residues in the CDR3. The sequenced sample consisted of peripheral blood. J is TRBJ1-5 and V is TRBV27, with a weak D call TRBD1 (5 bases). This clonotype was obtained from a man younger than 35 with COVID-19, enrolled during active disease. CDR3 coding DNA: TGTGCCAGCAGTTTAACGCGGGACCGGCCCCAGCATTTT. Residues: CASSLTRDRPQHF.